Here is one TCR beta chain with its context. In the study's own analysis: The authors estimated nucleated cell counts from reference gene primer amplification. Using immunoSEQ multiplex PCR, the repertoire was profiled, and TCRdb retains in-frame clones only, with some absent. V and J calls and clone size are copied from that table; D and trimming were computed from the DNA. The sample has just under 95,000 clones; around 82% are singletons. This specimen belongs to a study of blood T cell repertoires in COVID-19. Turning to the study itself: In each case, the material was cDNA or gDNA derived from T cells, B-cell-depleted T cells, or PBMCs.

V was trimmed by 3 bases and J by 1 base, leaving 9 bases between them. The germline V gene encodes CDR1 SQVTM and CDR2 ANQGSEA. This CDR3 is 14 amino acids long. The clonotype comes from a man over 45 who had recovered from COVID-19. Material for sequencing was peripheral blood. This chain uses TRBV29-1 with TRBJ2-2, with D possibly TRBD1 on 5 matching bases. The CDR3 is CSVDTQGNTGELFF. In nucleotides, the CDR3 is TGCAGCGTTGATACCCAGGGGAACACCGGGGAGCTGTTTTTT.